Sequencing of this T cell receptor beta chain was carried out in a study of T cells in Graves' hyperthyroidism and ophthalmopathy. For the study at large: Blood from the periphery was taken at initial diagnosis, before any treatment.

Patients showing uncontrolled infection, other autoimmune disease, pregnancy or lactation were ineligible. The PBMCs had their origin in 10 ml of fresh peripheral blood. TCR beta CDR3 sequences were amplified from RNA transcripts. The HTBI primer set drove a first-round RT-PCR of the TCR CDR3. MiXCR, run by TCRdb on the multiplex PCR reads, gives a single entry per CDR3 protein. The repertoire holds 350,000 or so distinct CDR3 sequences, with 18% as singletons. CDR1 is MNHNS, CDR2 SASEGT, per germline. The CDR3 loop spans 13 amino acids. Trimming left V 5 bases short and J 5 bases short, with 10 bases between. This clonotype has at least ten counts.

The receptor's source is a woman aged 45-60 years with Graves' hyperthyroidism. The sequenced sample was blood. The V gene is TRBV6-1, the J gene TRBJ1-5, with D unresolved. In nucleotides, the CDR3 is TGTGCCAGCAGTACAAACCGGTATCAGCCCCAGCATTTT. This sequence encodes CASSTNRYQPQHF.